The 32 T cell receptor beta chains given below trace back to one sample, sequenced in a study of cytomegalovirus exposure and HLA in healthy donors. Amplification used 60 Vbeta primers and 13 Jbeta primers. The assay was immunoSEQ multiplex PCR, and TCRdb's table has in-frame clones only and misses some. Of about 140,000 clones in the sample, 70% to 85% were seen once. Sequencing used PBMCs. Receptors were obtained from a woman in her 50s in good health and CMV-seropositive.

This clone was seen more than once but under ten times. This chain connects TRBV28 to TRBJ1-2; TRBD1 matches 7 bases. Trimming took 7 bases from V and 5 from J; bases not matched to a gene: 10. The germline V gene has CDR1 MDHEN and CDR2 SYDVKM. The CDR3 has 14 amino acids. The CDR3 spells CASIRLQGRYGYTF. The CDR3 coding sequence is TGTGCCAGCATCCGCTTACAGGGGAGGTATGGCTACACCTTC.

A remark on this clone: Sequence at one end of the junction differs from germline and may be a read error. The J gene is TRBJ2-7, the V gene TRBV6-1, with 9 bases matching TRBD2. This CDR3 region has 12 residues. Germline CDR1 MNHNS, CDR2 SASEGT. CDR3 nucleotides: TGTGCCAGCAGGCCTCCTAGCGGGGCCATAAATTTC. Its protein product is CASRPPSGAINF.

V usage is TRBV25-1 and J usage is TRBJ2-1; no firm D call. V gave up 3 bases and J gave up 7 bases, with 10 bases separating them. The CDR3 has 13 amino acids. CDR1 and CDR2 (germline): MGHDK, SYGVNS. The CDR3 protein is CASSEGPWNEQFF. CDR3 nucleotides: TGTGCCAGCAGTGAGGGCCCTTGGAATGAGCAGTTCTTC. The complete variable domain, with remaining parts taken from reference TRBV25-1 and TRBJ2-1, reads EADIYQTPRYLVIGTGKKITLECSQTMGHDKMYWYQQDPGMELHLIHYSYGVNSTEKGDLSSESTVSRIRTEHFPLTLESARPSHTSQYLCASSEGPWNEQFFGPGTRLTVL.

CDR3 region: CASSELRREPNTEAFF. The CDR3 DNA is TGTGCCAGCAGTGAATTAAGACGGGAGCCGAACACTGAAGCTTTCTTT. This chain connects TRBV25-1 to TRBJ1-1; D not certain. V lost 1 base and J 1 base, leaving 13 bases between the germline ends. Looked up from germline, CDR1 is MGHDK and CDR2 is SYGVNS. This CDR3 is built from 16 residues. Complete variable domain (other parts from reference TRBV25-1 and TRBJ1-1): EADIYQTPRYLVIGTGKKITLECSQTMGHDKMYWYQQDPGMELHLIHYSYGVNSTEKGDLSSESTVSRIRTEHFPLTLESARPSHTSQYLCASSELRREPNTEAFFGQGTRLTVV.

The chain has TRBV7-2 and TRBJ2-2, with a possible D match to TRBD2 (5 bases). Germline V gives CDR1 SGHTA, CDR2 FQGNSA. The CDR3 consists of 14 residues. Trimming removed 5 bases at V and 4 bases at J, with 11 bases between. CDR3 amino acids: CASSPNAGTGELFF. The CDR3 region has the DNA TGTGCCAGCAGCCCAAATGCGGGCACCGGGGAGCTGTTTTTT.

In its sample, this clone was seen a few times. V gene TRBV7-2 combines with J gene TRBJ2-5; D perhaps matches TRBD2 (6 bases). Trimming stripped 0 bases from V and 4 bases from J, with 21 bases between. This CDR3 has 18 residues. Per germline, CDR1 SGHTA and CDR2 FQGNSA. The CDR3, as DNA: TGTGCCAGCAGCTTAGCCCCCGAGGAGGGGTCACGGCGAGAGACCCAGTACTTC. This translates into CASSLAPEEGSRRETQYF.

The chain uses TRBV4-3 and TRBJ1-2, with TRBD1 as a possible D gene (6 bases). The germline V gene encodes CDR1 LGHNA and CDR2 YSLEER. This CDR3 is 14 amino acids long. The ends were cut back, 0 bases at V and 3 bases at J, with 8 bases in the middle. The CDR3: CASSQDAGDYGYTF. The CDR3 nucleotides are TGCGCCAGCAGCCAAGATGCAGGGGACTATGGCTACACCTTC.

V gene TRBV29-1 combines with J gene TRBJ1-1; no definite D call. Germline assignment: CDR1 SQVTM and CDR2 ANQGSEA. V lost 3 bases to trimming and J lost 1 base, with 6 bases between them. CDR3 length equals 12 residues. CDR3 sequence reads: CSVEEGNTEAFF. CDR3 sequence (DNA): TGCAGCGTTGAGGAGGGGAACACTGAAGCTTTCTTT.

CDR3 residues: CASSGRTGGNYGYTF. CDR3 bases: TGTGCCAGCAGCGGACGGACAGGGGGCAACTATGGCTACACCTTC. This sequence joins TRBV9 and TRBJ1-2; 11 bases match TRBD1. With V trimmed by 3 bases and J by 2 bases, 3 bases remained unmatched. The germline V gene encodes CDR1 SGDLS and CDR2 YYNGEE. The CDR3 length is 15 residues.

The DNA for the CDR3 is TGTGCCAGCAGCGCGGGACGGAACGGAGTCTATGGCTACACCTTC. Protein: CASSAGRNGVYGYTF. J is TRBJ1-2 and V is TRBV5-5, with D tentatively TRBD1 (5 bases). This CDR3 spans 15 amino acids. The germline CDR1 and CDR2 sequences are SGHKS and YYEKEE (reference sequence). Between the trimmed V and J ends, which lost 4 bases and 4 bases, there was a span of 17 bases.

The V call is TRBV28, the J call TRBJ1-5; 8 nucleotides match TRBD1. The CDR3 has 15 residues. CDR1 and CDR2 (germline): MDHEN, SYDVKM. V dropped 6 bases and J dropped 6; count of bases not matched to a gene: 10. This chain's CDR3 is CASREGQGAIQPQHF. The CDR3 region has the DNA TGTGCCAGCAGAGAGGGGCAGGGGGCAATTCAGCCCCAGCATTTT.

The V gene is TRBV2, the J gene TRBJ2-5, with 9 bases matching TRBD2. Germline lookup yields CDR1 SNHLY and CDR2 FYNNEI. V shed 5 bases and J 1 base; nucleotides not matched to a gene: 8. There are 16 residues in the CDR3. The CDR3 reads CASSSLSGGPQETQYF. The CDR3 coding sequence is TGTGCCAGCAGTTCTCTGAGCGGGGGGCCCCAAGAGACCCAGTACTTC.

This clone was detected only once. The chain has TRBV4-1 and TRBJ2-3; TRBD1 is a possible D gene (5 bases). The CDR3 has 15 residues. The germline gives CDR1 MGHRA, CDR2 YSYEKL. Trimming stripped 2 bases from V and 1 base from J, with 10 bases between. The CDR3 spells CASSQSGAGTDTQYF. The CDR3 region has the DNA TGCGCCAGCAGCCAATCTGGGGCCGGCACAGATACGCAGTATTTT.

The gene calls are TRBV11-1 and TRBJ2-5; weak D call: TRBD1 (6 bases). The CDR3 runs 12 residues. In germline, CDR1 is SGHAT, CDR2 FQDESV (reference sequence). Between the trimmed V and J ends, which lost 1 base and 7 bases, there was a span of 7 bases. CDR3 amino acids: CASSLETGTQYF. CDR3 sequence (DNA): TGTGCCAGCAGCTTAGAGACAGGGACCCAGTACTTC. The whole variable domain, remainder taken from reference TRBV11-1 and TRBJ2-5, is EAEVAQSPRYKITEKSQAVAFWCDPISGHATLYWYRQILGQGPELLVQFQDESVVDDSQLPKDRFSAERLKGVDSTLKIQPAELGDSAMYLCASSLETGTQYFGPGTRLLVL.

This clone was seen once. V gene TRBV4-1 combines with J gene TRBJ1-1; a possible D gene is TRBD1 (6 bases). V lost 0 bases to trimming and J lost 0 bases, with 11 bases between them. This CDR3 is built from 16 residues. CDR1 is MGHRA, CDR2 YSYEKL, per germline. This CDR3 reads CASSQDQDSMNTEAFF. In DNA form, the CDR3 reads TGCGCCAGCAGCCAAGATCAGGACAGCATGAACACTGAAGCTTTCTTT.

The chain links TRBV7-2 to TRBJ2-3; maybe TRBD2 (7 bases). Germline CDR1 and CDR2: SGHTA and FQGNSA. The V and J ends lost 4 bases and 1 base respectively, with 15 bases between them. This CDR3 contains 16 residues. Here the CDR3 reads CASSSVGGGRTDTQYF. The CDR3 coding sequence is TGTGCCAGCAGCTCCGTAGGGGGGGGCCGCACAGATACGCAGTATTTT.

The V gene is TRBV4-3, the J gene TRBJ2-2, with 13 bases matching TRBD2. Germline V gene lookup returns CDR1 LGHNA and CDR2 YSLEER. V trimming: 1 base; J trimming: 5 bases; junction bases outside the gene matches: 1. The CDR3 is 16 residues long. The CDR3 spells CASSQALAGGTGELFF. The CDR3 region has the DNA TGCGCCAGCAGCCAAGCACTAGCGGGGGGGACCGGGGAGCTGTTTTTT.

V gene TRBV11-3 combines with J gene TRBJ2-3, with D unresolved. Trimming took 2 bases from V and 1 from J, leaving 7 bases between them. Germline lookup yields CDR1 SGHNT and CDR2 YENEEA. The length of the CDR3 is 14 residues. CDR3 sequence: CASSLFVGTDTQYF. The CDR3 DNA follows: TGTGCCAGCAGCTTATTCGTCGGCACAGATACGCAGTATTTT.

The chain links TRBV6-5 to TRBJ1-4; 8 positions agree with TRBD1. The germline gives CDR1 MNHEY, CDR2 SVGAGI. CDR3 length equals 15 residues. The trim removed 4 bases at V and 8 bases at J, leaving 9 bases unmatched. CDR3: CASSSYRGSGEKLFF. CDR3 nucleotide sequence: TGTGCCAGCAGTTCGTACAGGGGGTCAGGCGAAAAACTGTTTTTT.

J is TRBJ1-2 and V is TRBV27; unclear D gene. CDR1 and CDR2 (germline): MNHEY, SMNVEV (reference sequence). V lost 2 bases and J 6 bases, leaving 16 bases between the germline ends. The CDR3 consists of 15 residues. CDR3: CASSLKAVAPNGYTF. The CDR3 DNA follows: TGTGCCAGCAGTTTAAAGGCGGTTGCCCCCAATGGCTACACCTTC.

This clone was found a few times. The V and J genes are TRBV6-1 and TRBJ1-4; D not resolved. With 2 bases removed from V and 4 bases from J, the gap between germline ends came to 5 bases. This CDR3 has 13 amino acids. Per germline, CDR1 MNHNS and CDR2 SASEGT. The CDR3 reads CASSEQYNEKLFF. The CDR3, as DNA: TGTGCCAGCAGTGAACAGTATAATGAAAAACTGTTTTTT.

This clone came up once. The chain uses TRBV7-9 and TRBJ2-3; TRBD1 might be the D (5 bases). V shed 4 bases and J shed 1 base, with 15 bases lying between them. The CDR3 covers 16 residues. CDR1 and CDR2 from the germline V gene are SEHNR and FQNEAQ (reference sequence). CDR3 bases: TGTGCCAGCAGCTCAGGGCTCGATTTCCGCACAGATACGCAGTATTTT. Protein sequence: CASSSGLDFRTDTQYF.

The rearrangement joins TRBV10-1 to TRBJ1-4; TRBD1 matches at 10 bases. The V and J ends lost 6 bases and 4 bases, in that order; junction bases with no gene match: 2. Looked up from germline, CDR1 is WNHNN and CDR2 is SYGVQD (reference sequence). The CDR3 extends over 14 amino acids. For the CDR3, the DNA is TGCGCCAGCAGCGACAGGGGGCGTAATGAAAAACTGTTTTTT. Its protein product is CASSDRGRNEKLFF.

The V gene is TRBV15, the J gene TRBJ2-4, with TRBD1 as a possible D gene (6 bases). V lost 0 bases and J lost 6, with 12 bases in between. Looked up from germline, CDR1 is LNHNV and CDR2 is YYDKDF (reference sequence). This CDR3 spans 15 amino acids. This CDR3 is CATSRDLQGINIQYF. CDR3 DNA: TGTGCCACCAGCAGAGATTTGCAGGGGATAAACATTCAGTACTTC. The full variable domain, completed using reference TRBV15 and TRBJ2-4, is DAMVIQNPRYQVTQFGKPVTLSCSQTLNHNVMYWYQQKSSQAPKLLFHYYDKDFNNEADTPDNFQSRRPNTSFCFLDIRSPGLGDTAMYLCATSRDLQGINIQYFGAGTRLSVL.

V gene TRBV25-1 combines with J gene TRBJ2-3, with a weak D call TRBD2 (5 bases). This CDR3 has 15 amino acids. The germline V gene encodes CDR1 MGHDK and CDR2 SYGVNS. The V and J ends lost 0 bases and 1 base respectively, with 8 bases between them. The CDR3 nucleotides are TGTGCCAGCAGTGAATACGCGGGCGGCACAGATACGCAGTATTTT. Amino acids: CASSEYAGGTDTQYF.

The chain carries TRBV7-3 and TRBJ2-6; D uncertain. Trimming cost V 0 bases and J 0 bases, with 9 bases left between them. Germline CDR1 reads SGHTA; CDR2 reads FQGTGA. The CDR3 spans 17 residues. The CDR3 DNA reads as TGTGCCAGCAGCTTAACTGGCCCACGCTCTGGGGCCAACGTCCTGACTTTC. Its translation is CASSLTGPRSGANVLTF.

This clone was detected only a few times. CDR3 nucleotide sequence: TGTGCCAGCAGCCAAGATCCACGGCAAGAGACCCAGTACTTC. Translating it yields CASSQDPRQETQYF. The chain joins TRBV14 to TRBJ2-5; D not certain. The germline CDR1 and CDR2 sequences are SGHDN and FVKESK. The CDR3 consists of 14 residues. Trimming shortened V by 0 bases and J by 2 bases, and 7 bases separated the two germline ends.

Written as DNA, the CDR3 is TGTGCCAGCAAGGGGGTGGTCGGGGCCACCGGGGAGCTGTTTTTT. Protein product: CASKGVVGATGELFF. The V gene is TRBV28, the J gene TRBJ2-2, with D possibly being TRBD1 (6 bases). The ends were cut back, 7 bases at V and 4 bases at J, with 16 bases in the middle. Germline CDR1 reads MDHEN; CDR2 reads SYDVKM. This CDR3 region has 15 residues.

This clone was seen a few times. This chain connects TRBV6-1 to TRBJ1-2, with 7 positions matching TRBD1. V was clipped by 5 bases and J by 4 bases; unmatched bases: 1. The germline V gene has CDR1 MNHNS and CDR2 SASEGT. This CDR3 has 12 amino acids. The CDR3 DNA sequence: TGTGCCAGCAGTAGACAGGGCTATGGCTACACCTTC. Amino acids: CASSRQGYGYTF.

This clone was counted only a few times. The chain employs TRBV7-2 and TRBJ2-5; TRBD2 matches at 9 bases. This CDR3 region has 17 residues. V lost 5 bases and J lost 1; bases outside the gene matches: 11. The germline V gene encodes CDR1 SGHTA and CDR2 FQGNSA. The CDR3 DNA is TGTGCCAGCAGCCCCTGGGGTAGCGGGGGCACCCAAGAGACCCAGTACTTC. Residues: CASSPWGSGGTQETQYF.

This clone turned up a few times. This chain joins TRBV5-4 and TRBJ1-3, with D perhaps TRBD1 (5 bases). The CDR3 runs 15 residues. The germline V gene has CDR1 SGHNT and CDR2 YYREEE (reference sequence). Trimming shortened V by 4 bases and J by 2 bases, and 13 bases separated the two germline ends. The CDR3 here is CASSGGRDPGNTIYF. As DNA, the CDR3 is TGTGCCAGCAGCGGAGGGAGGGACCCTGGAAACACCATATATTTT.

This clone was detected only a few times. This chain uses TRBV15 with TRBJ2-5, with 10 bases lining up with TRBD1. TRBJ2-7 matches the DNA end more closely, so the J call is doubtful. The germline V gene has CDR1 LNHNV and CDR2 YYDKDF (reference sequence). The CDR3 loop spans 16 amino acids. CDR3 sequence reads: CATSTLKGQGYYEQYF. DNA of the CDR3: TGTGCCACCAGCACCCTGAAGGGACAGGGGTACTACGAGCAGTACTTC.